The sequence of this T cell receptor (beta chain) was determined in a study of T-cell reconstitution after alpha-beta-depleted transplantation in children (dated by TCRdb to about 2016). Study-wide context: Using TCR repertoire profiling, the study followed T-cell immune reconstitution in a quantitative way in children after TCRalphabeta/CD19-depleted allogeneic hematopoietic cell transplantation.

Library preparation employed PCR. The sequencing machine was an Illumina HiSeq 2500. Molecular barcoding was employed in the preparation of TCR libraries, with unique molecular identifiers being used to normalize TCRbeta repertoire quantification. TCRdb reran the public reads through fastp at Q25 and MiXCR, keeping productive beta chains. Rows matching on CDR3 protein sequence are summarized as one entry with the most common DNA and genes. The table for this sample lists about 110,000 distinct CDR3 sequences; approximately 10% of them were counted only once. The biggest ten clones account for 8% to 9.5% of the sample. This clonotype appeared many times. Its antigen remains undetermined. One base away there is no much larger clone; base qualities are not given. Trimming at the junction amounts to 6 bases on V and 0 bases on J, and the germline ends lie 6 bases apart. Based on the germline V gene, the CDR1 and CDR2 sequences are MDHEN and SYDVKM. There are 12 amino acids in the CDR3, from cysteine to phenylalanine inclusive. The entry retains the CDR3 DNA only, 36 bases that are in frame from base 1.

This sample comprised PBMCs from the stem cell graft donor, obtained from the stem cell graft. The chain is made from TRBV28 and TRBJ2-7, with the D gene too uncertain to name. This receptor was obtained from a human donor who donated a stem cell graft to a child with acute lymphoblastic leukemia. Here is the DNA: TGTGCCAGCAGAACGAGCTCCTACGAGCAGTACTTC. This encodes CASRTSSYEQYF.